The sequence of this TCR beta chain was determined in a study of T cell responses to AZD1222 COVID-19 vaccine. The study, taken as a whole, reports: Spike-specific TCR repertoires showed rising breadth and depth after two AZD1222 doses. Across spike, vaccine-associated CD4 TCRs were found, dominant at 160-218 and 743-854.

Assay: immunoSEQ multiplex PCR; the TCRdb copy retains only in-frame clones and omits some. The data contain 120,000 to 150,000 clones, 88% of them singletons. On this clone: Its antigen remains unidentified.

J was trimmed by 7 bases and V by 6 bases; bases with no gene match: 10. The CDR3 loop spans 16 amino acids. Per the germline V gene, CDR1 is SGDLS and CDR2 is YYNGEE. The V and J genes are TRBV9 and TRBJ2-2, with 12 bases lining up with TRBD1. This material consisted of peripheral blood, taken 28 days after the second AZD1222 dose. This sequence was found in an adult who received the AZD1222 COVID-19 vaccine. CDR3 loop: CASTGGTGGWGGELFF. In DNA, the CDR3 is TGTGCCAGCACCGGAGGGACAGGGGGCTGGGGCGGGGAGCTGTTTTTT.